These 29 T cell receptor beta chains originate from one sample sequenced in a study of T cells in Graves' hyperthyroidism and ophthalmopathy. Regions amplified from RNA transcripts were the TCR beta CDR3 regions. HTBI primers were employed in a first-round RT-PCR of the TCR CDR3. In TCRdb, the multiplex PCR reads were re-called with MiXCR into one record per CDR3 protein. Of roughly 500,000 distinct CDR3 sequences listed, approximately 48% were seen once; the top ten hold roughly 45%. The sample consisted of peripheral blood or thyroid tissue (not recorded which). Receptors were obtained from an adult woman with Graves' disease, either hyperthyroidism or ophthalmopathy (not recorded which).

This rearrangement joins TRBV20-1 to TRBJ1-5, with D tentatively TRBD1 (5 bases). Germline V lookup: CDR1 DFQATT, CDR2 SNEGSKA (reference sequence). V was pared by 6 bases and J by 5 bases, with 17 bases between. The CDR3 sequence is 14 residues long. DNA for the CDR3: TGCAGTGCCCGTACCGGGACGGACTATCAGCCCCAGCATTTT. Its protein is CSARTGTDYQPQHF.

Here the CDR3 DNA reads TGTGCCAGCAGCGAGGAACCAAGGGAGACCCAGTACTTC. Protein: CASSEEPRETQYF. The chain joins TRBV9 to TRBJ2-5; D gene ambiguous. V was pared by 3 bases and J by 5 bases, with 11 bases between. CDR1 SGDLS and CDR2 YYNGEE come from the germline V gene. The CDR3 length is 13 residues.

There are many counts of this clonotype. V and J are TRBV20-1 and TRBJ1-5; 8 bases fit TRBD1. Germline-derived CDR1 and CDR2 are DFQATT and SNEGSKA (reference sequence). This CDR3 is 15 amino acids long. The V segment lost 0 bases and the J segment 6 bases; nucleotides outside the gene matches: 7. CDR3 protein: CSARDRRQGTQPQHF. In nucleotides, the CDR3 is TGCAGTGCTAGAGATCGGAGACAGGGGACTCAGCCCCAGCATTTT.

The J gene is TRBJ1-4, the V gene TRBV7-9, with 7 positions matching TRBD1. The CDR3 runs 14 residues. Trimming took 3 bases from V and 4 from J; bases not matched to a gene: 2. From germline, CDR1 is SEHNR and CDR2 FQNEAQ (reference sequence). CDR3 loop: CASSLGQNNEKLFF. The CDR3 coding sequence is TGTGCCAGCAGCTTGGGACAGAATAATGAAAAACTGTTTTTT.

The chain combines TRBV5-1 with TRBJ1-2; D ambiguous. Trimming shortened V by 4 bases and J by 8 bases, and 15 bases separated the two germline ends. Germline CDR1 is SGHRS and CDR2 is YFSETQ. The CDR3 totals 13 residues. As DNA, the CDR3 is TGCGCCAGCAGCCAAGGAAGGGAGGCAGGCTACACCTTC. Protein product: CASSQGREAGYTF.

This clonotype showed up many times. The rearrangement links TRBV11-2 to TRBJ1-1, with a possible D match to TRBD1 (6 bases). The CDR3 has 13 amino acids. Germline-derived CDR1 and CDR2 are SGHAT and FQNNGV. V was cut by 3 bases and J by 4 bases, with 9 bases left in between. This CDR3 is CASSLYRVTEAFF. The CDR3 coding sequence is TGTGCCAGCAGCTTGTACAGGGTCACTGAAGCTTTCTTT.

This clonotype was counted at least ten times. V is TRBV10-3 and J is TRBJ2-5; no firm D call. CDR1 and CDR2 from the germline V gene are ENHRY and SYGVKD. The CDR3 sequence is 15 residues long. V was trimmed by 0 bases and J by 2 bases, leaving 10 bases between them. CDR3 protein: CAISESRLDQETQYF. Written as DNA, the CDR3 is TGTGCCATCAGTGAGTCGCGGCTAGATCAAGAGACCCAGTACTTC.

This clonotype was detected only once. The chain is built from TRBV7-9 and TRBJ2-2, with D perhaps matching TRBD2 (5 bases). Germline CDR1 and CDR2: SEHNR and FQNEAQ (reference sequence). CDR3 length: 15 amino acids. Trimming stripped 5 bases from V and 4 bases from J, with 14 bases between. The CDR3 loop is CASSPPSGFTGELFF. CDR3 bases: TGTGCCAGCAGCCCCCCTTCGGGATTCACCGGGGAGCTGTTTTTT.

A remark on this clonotype: The junction departs from germline at one end; a sequencing error may be responsible. This chain joins TRBV5-6 and TRBJ1-4, with 7 bases aligning to TRBD1. The CDR3 extends over 14 amino acids. Germline CDR1 reads SGHDT; CDR2 reads YYEEEE. The DNA for the CDR3 is TGTGCCAGCTGCTTAGGGACAGCGAGGGAAAAACTGTTTTTT. It encodes CASCLGTAREKLFF. Drawing the rest from reference TRBV5-6 and TRBJ1-4, the complete variable domain is DAGVTQSPTHLIKTRGQQVTLRCSPKSGHDTVSWYQQALGQGPQFIFQYYEEEERQRGNFPDRFSGHQFPNYSSELNVNALLLGDSALYLCASCLGTAREKLFFGSGTQLSVL.

This clonotype was recorded at least ten times. The V and J genes are TRBV5-1 and TRBJ2-7; D ambiguous. The germline V gene encodes CDR1 SGHRS and CDR2 YFSETQ. V dropped 0 bases and J dropped 3 bases, with 13 bases sitting between them. The CDR3 consists of 15 residues. The CDR3 coding sequence is TGCGCCAGCAGCTTGGAGAGGTTCGGCGGCTACGAGCAGTACTTC. It encodes CASSLERFGGYEQYF.

The chain recombines TRBV19 with TRBJ1-5, with a possible D match to TRBD1 (5 bases). CDR1 and CDR2 from the germline V gene are LNHDA and SQIVND (reference sequence). CDR3 size: 15 residues. With 1 base removed from V and 3 bases from J, the gap between germline ends came to 10 bases. CDR3 in DNA: TGTGCCAGTAGTATAGTCCAGGGCCTCAATCAGCCCCAGCATTTT. This sequence encodes CASSIVQGLNQPQHF. The variable domain in full, completed from reference TRBV19 and TRBJ1-5, reads DGGITQSPKYLFRKEGQNVTLSCEQNLNHDAMYWYRQDPGQGLRLIYYSQIVNDFQKGDIAEGYSVSREKKESFPLTVTSAQKNPTAFYLCASSIVQGLNQPQHFGDGTRLSIL.

The chain joins TRBV29-1 to TRBJ1-1, with D possibly being TRBD1 (6 bases). CDR3 length equals 19 residues. Germline V CDR1 and CDR2: SQVTM, ANQGSEA. V dropped 4 bases and J dropped 0 bases, with 27 bases sitting between them. The CDR3 nucleotides are TGCAGCGTTGTTTCTAGTAGGAGCAGGAGAGGGGGGATGAACACTGAAGCTTTCTTT. It translates to CSVVSSRSRRGGMNTEAFF.

This clonotype was recorded only once. V is TRBV24-1 and J is TRBJ1-1, with D possibly being TRBD1 (6 bases). V lost 3 bases and J 2 bases, leaving 9 bases between the germline ends. The CDR3 loop spans 14 amino acids. Germline V CDR1 and CDR2: KGHDR, SFDVKD. The CDR3: CATSDAQGNTEAFF. CDR3 in DNA: TGTGCCACCAGTGATGCACAGGGAAACACTGAAGCTTTCTTT.

The chain combines TRBV29-1 with TRBJ2-7; TRBD1 might be the D (5 bases). The CDR3 has 13 residues. Germline CDR1 is SQVTM and CDR2 is ANQGSEA. Trimming shortened V by 4 bases and J by 4 bases, and 14 bases separated the two germline ends. CDR3 nucleotide sequence: TGCAGCGTTGTCCAGGGAACAGTGTACGAGCAGTACTTC. Protein sequence: CSVVQGTVYEQYF.

This clonotype showed up many times. This sequence joins TRBV7-3 and TRBJ2-2; D remains ambiguous. V was clipped by 5 bases and J by 8 bases, with 12 bases between them. Germline V gives CDR1 SGHTA, CDR2 FQGTGA. The CDR3 sequence is 13 residues long. The CDR3 DNA is TGTGCCAGCAGCCCTCAACGGGCAGGGGAGCTGTTTTTT. Protein: CASSPQRAGELFF. Filled out from reference TRBV7-3 and TRBJ2-2, the complete variable domain reads GAGVSQTPSNKVTEKGKYVELRCDPISGHTALYWYRQSLGQGPEFLIYFQGTGAADDSGLPNDRFFAVRPEGSVSTLKIQRTERGDSAVYLCASSPQRAGELFFGEGSRLTVL.

This clonotype has only one observation. This chain joins TRBV29-1 and TRBJ1-4, with a tentative D call TRBD1 (6 bases). V was pared by 7 bases and J by 4 bases, with 10 bases between. CDR3 length equals 12 residues. Germline CDR1 reads SQVTM; CDR2 reads ANQGSEA. In nucleotides, the CDR3 is TGCAGCGGTGGGGGCCTTAATGAAAAACTGTTTTTT. Protein sequence: CSGGGLNEKLFF.

The rearrangement links TRBV10-3 to TRBJ1-1, with D uncertain. The germline V gene has CDR1 ENHRY and CDR2 SYGVKD. This CDR3 comprises 15 residues. V lost 3 bases, J lost 0 bases, and 11 bases lay in between. CDR3 in DNA: TGTGCCATCAGTGAAATGCAGGAGGTGAACACTGAAGCTTTCTTT. Translated: CAISEMQEVNTEAFF.

This clonotype appeared many times. This rearrangement joins TRBV20-1 to TRBJ2-5; D remains unclear. There are 14 residues in the CDR3. Per germline, CDR1 DFQATT and CDR2 SNEGSKA (reference sequence). V lost 1 base to trimming and J lost 5 bases, with 14 bases between them. The CDR3: CSARGYQNTETQYF. CDR3 bases: TGCAGTGCTAGAGGGTACCAGAATACGGAGACCCAGTACTTC.

This chain joins TRBV29-1 and TRBJ1-1, with 11 positions matching TRBD1. The CDR3 totals 13 residues. J gave up 1 base and V 8 bases, and 3 bases lay outside the gene matches. The germline gives CDR1 SQVTM, CDR2 ANQGSEA. Written as DNA, the CDR3 is TGCAGCAGGACAGGGGGCGAGAACACTGAAGCTTTCTTT. It yields the protein CSRTGGENTEAFF.

This clonotype appeared a few times. The V call is TRBV9, the J call TRBJ1-2, with D tentatively TRBD1 (6 bases). Deletions cut 1 base from V and 6 bases from J, with 16 bases between. The CDR3 totals 15 residues. Per germline, CDR1 SGDLS and CDR2 YYNGEE. CDR3 protein: CASSVTPSTGNGYTF. DNA for the CDR3: TGTGCCAGCAGCGTAACCCCATCGACAGGCAATGGCTACACCTTC.

This clonotype was observed many times. The chain employs TRBV20-1 and TRBJ2-5; D might be TRBD1 (5 bases). CDR1 is DFQATT, CDR2 SNEGSKA, per germline (reference sequence). The CDR3 length is 15 residues. Trimming stripped 0 bases from V and 8 bases from J, with 19 bases between. The CDR3 DNA reads TGCAGTGCTAGAGATCTGAGACAGATAAGAGACACCCAGTACTTC. It encodes CSARDLRQIRDTQYF.

The CDR3 here is CATSESGTSGSYEQYF. Written as DNA, the CDR3 is TGTGCCACCAGTGAGTCCGGGACTAGCGGATCCTACGAGCAGTACTTC. The J gene is TRBJ2-7, the V gene TRBV24-1, with 11 bases fitting TRBD2. V lost 4 bases to trimming and J lost 1 base; unmatched junction nucleotides: 5. The CDR3 is 16 residues long. CDR1 and CDR2 from the germline V gene are KGHDR and SFDVKD.

As for this clonotype: A read error is possible here, since a much larger clone lies one base away. CDR3 sequence: CASGMFNVLTF. The CDR3 DNA reads as TGTGCCAGCGGGATGTTCAACGTCCTGACTTTC. V gene TRBV2 combines with J gene TRBJ2-6; D ambiguous. V lost 8 bases to trimming and J lost 9 bases, with 8 bases between them. CDR1 is SNHLY, CDR2 FYNNEI, per germline. The CDR3 has 11 residues.

The chain links TRBV4-1 to TRBJ2-5; 13 bases fit TRBD2. After removal of 1 base from V and 1 base from J, the junction contained 0 bases not matched to a gene. From germline, CDR1 is MGHRA and CDR2 YSYEKL. The CDR3 contains 16 residues. Written as DNA, the CDR3 is TGCGCCAGCAGCCAAGGGACTAGCGGGAGCCAAGAGACCCAGTACTTC. As protein: CASSQGTSGSQETQYF.

The chain recombines TRBV7-9 with TRBJ2-5; a weak D match, TRBD2 (5 bases). The CDR3 is 15 residues long. The V end was cut by 1 base, the J end by 5 bases, with 14 bases between. Germline V gene sequence: CDR1 SEHNR, CDR2 FQNEAQ (reference sequence). For the CDR3, the DNA is TGTGCCAGCAGCTTAGGCCCGTGGGGAGCGGAGACCCAGTACTTC. It encodes CASSLGPWGAETQYF.

The chain employs TRBV7-9 and TRBJ1-2; the D is unclear. CDR3 length equals 15 residues. Germline lookup yields CDR1 SEHNR and CDR2 FQNEAQ (reference sequence). Trimming took 1 base from V and 5 from J, leaving 14 bases between them. CDR3 loop: CASSLVLPGSYGYTF. CDR3 bases: TGTGCCAGCAGCTTAGTGCTACCGGGGAGTTATGGCTACACCTTC. Supplemented by reference TRBV7-9 and TRBJ1-2, the full variable domain reads DTGVSQNPRHKITKRGQNVTFRCDPISEHNRLYWYRQTLGQGPEFLTYFQNEAQLEKSRLLSDRFSAERPKGSFSTLEIQRTEQGDSAMYLCASSLVLPGSYGYTFGSGTRLTVV.

The chain combines TRBV2 with TRBJ2-7, with a weak D call TRBD2 (5 bases). Trimming left V 6 bases short and J 2 bases short, with 23 bases between. The germline gives CDR1 SNHLY, CDR2 FYNNEI. The CDR3 runs to 17 residues. Written as DNA, the CDR3 is TGTGCCAGCAGACTACTTCGCCGGGATGCGAGGGCCTACGAGCAGTACTTC. Its translation is CASRLLRRDARAYEQYF.

This clonotype was seen once. Written as DNA, the CDR3 is TGTGCCACCAGCAGTCCAGGACCGAGGGGCTACACCTTC. It yields the protein CATSSPGPRGYTF. This sequence joins TRBV15 and TRBJ1-2, with D hard to call. There are 13 residues in the CDR3. Germline V gives CDR1 LNHNV, CDR2 YYDKDF (reference sequence). Trimming left V 3 bases short and J 8 bases short, with 13 bases between. The variable domain in full, completed from reference TRBV15 and TRBJ1-2, reads DAMVIQNPRYQVTQFGKPVTLSCSQTLNHNVMYWYQQKSSQAPKLLFHYYDKDFNNEADTPDNFQSRRPNTSFCFLDIRSPGLGDTAMYLCATSSPGPRGYTFGSGTRLTVV.

The V gene is TRBV2, the J gene TRBJ2-5; D not resolved. Germline assignment: CDR1 SNHLY and CDR2 FYNNEI. This CDR3 is 12 amino acids long. V was cut by 8 bases and J by 3 bases, with 10 bases left in between. DNA of the CDR3: TGTGCCAGCTTCGCACGGAAAGAGACCCAGTACTTC. Translation gives CASFARKETQYF.